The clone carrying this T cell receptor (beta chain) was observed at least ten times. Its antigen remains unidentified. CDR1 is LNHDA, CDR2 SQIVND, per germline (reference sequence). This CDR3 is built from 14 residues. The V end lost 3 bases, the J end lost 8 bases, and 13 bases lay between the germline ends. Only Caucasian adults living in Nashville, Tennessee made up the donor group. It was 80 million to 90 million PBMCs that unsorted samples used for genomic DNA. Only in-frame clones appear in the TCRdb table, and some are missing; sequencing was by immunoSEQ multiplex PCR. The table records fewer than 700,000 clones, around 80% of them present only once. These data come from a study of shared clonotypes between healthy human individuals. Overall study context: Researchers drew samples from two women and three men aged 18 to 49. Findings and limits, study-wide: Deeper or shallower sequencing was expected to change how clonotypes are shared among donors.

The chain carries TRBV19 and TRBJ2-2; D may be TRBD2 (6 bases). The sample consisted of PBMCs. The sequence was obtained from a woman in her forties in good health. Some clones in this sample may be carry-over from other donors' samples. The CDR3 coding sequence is TGTGCCAGTAGTATTGGGACTGCGAGTGGGGAGCTGTTTTTT. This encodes CASSIGTASGELFF.